This passage covers 12 T cell receptor beta chains from one sample sequenced in a study of blood T cells in healthy people across ages. With a J-beta primer mix and a sample-barcoded 5' primer, a second PCR ran 7 to 11 cycles. TCRdb re-called the 5' RACE reads through MiXCR, storing one row per CDR3 protein. The table includes over 500,000 distinct CDR3 sequences, over 40% detected once. The specimen was blood. Receptors were obtained from a woman older than 75 in good health.

This clonotype was recorded a few times. The chain recombines TRBV7-2 with TRBJ1-2, with unresolved D. The V gene's germline CDR1 is SGHTA and CDR2 FQGNSA. The CDR3 runs to 12 residues. The ends were cut back, 5 bases at V and 4 bases at J, with 8 bases in the middle. CDR3 sequence reads: CASSATVYGYTF. CDR3 DNA sequence: TGTGCCAGCAGCGCGACGGTCTATGGCTACACCTTC.

The chain is built from TRBV18 and TRBJ2-1, with 7 positions matching TRBD2. With V trimmed by 1 base and J by 5 bases, 5 bases remained unmatched. The CDR3 extends over 15 amino acids. Germline values: CDR1 KGHSH, CDR2 LQKENI. The CDR3 loop reads CASSPQAGLNNEQFF. The CDR3 DNA follows: TGTGCCAGCTCACCACAGGCGGGACTAAACAATGAGCAGTTCTTC.

This clonotype showed up many times. V usage is TRBV12-3 or TRBV12-4 and J usage is TRBJ2-7; D is uncertain. The V and J ends lost 5 bases and 2 bases respectively, with 13 bases between them. This CDR3 is 14 amino acids long. The CDR3 nucleotides are TGTGCCAGCAGTCGCCGACTTGGTCCCTACGAGCAGTACTTC. It encodes CASSRRLGPYEQYF.

This clonotype came up a few times. The CDR3: CSARNSLLGEQYF. Here the CDR3 DNA reads TGCAGTGCTAGGAACAGCCTCCTTGGGGAGCAGTACTTC. This sequence joins TRBV20-1 and TRBJ2-7, with D hard to call. Germline V gene lookup returns CDR1 DFQATT and CDR2 SNEGSKA (reference sequence). The V end lost 3 bases, the J end lost 7 bases, and 16 bases lay between the germline ends. The CDR3 contains 13 residues.

This CDR3 is CSARNLGRSNYGYTF. As DNA, the CDR3 is TGCAGTGCTAGAAACCTAGGACGGTCCAACTATGGCTACACCTTC. The V gene is TRBV20-1, the J gene TRBJ1-2; D call uncertain. The CDR3 length is 15 residues. Germline CDR1 is DFQATT and CDR2 is SNEGSKA (reference sequence). V was trimmed by 2 bases and J by 2 bases, leaving 15 bases between them.

This clonotype was seen only once. Being one base from a much bigger clone, this may be a read error. The V gene is TRBV27, the J gene TRBJ2-7; 10 positions agree with TRBD2. The CDR3 is made up of 16 amino acids. Germline values: CDR1 MNHEY, CDR2 SMNVEV (reference sequence). V was pared by 6 bases and J by 2 bases, with 10 bases of the junction left unmatched. The CDR3 protein is CASRTSLAGMTYEQYF. As DNA, the CDR3 is TGTGCCAGCAGAACTTCACTAGCGGGGATGACCTACGAGCAGTACTTC.

This clonotype was counted between two and nine times. This chain links TRBV20-1 with TRBJ2-3, with TRBD1 matching 7 bases. The CDR3 is 14 residues long. Unmatched junction bases numbered 6, after V lost 6 bases and J lost 0 bases. Germline V gives CDR1 DFQATT, CDR2 SNEGSKA (reference sequence). The CDR3 coding sequence is TGCAGTGCCCCGGGACAGACCAGCACAGATACGCAGTATTTT. Its protein product is CSAPGQTSTDTQYF.

This clonotype has just a few counts. Being one base from a much bigger clone, this may be a read error. The V gene is TRBV7-2, the J gene TRBJ2-5; unclear D gene. The J call could be wrong; TRBJ2-1 is a better fit for the DNA end. The CDR3 contains 13 residues. Germline CDR1 and CDR2: SGHTA and FQGNSA. The CDR3 is CASSWVFQETQFF. CDR3 DNA sequence: TGTGCCAGCAGCTGGGTATTCCAAGAGACCCAGTTCTTC.

Concerning this clonotype: This may arise from a read error, as a much more abundant clone is one base away. This CDR3 is CAISANPVGHNAPLHF. The CDR3 coding sequence is TGTGCCATCAGTGCAAATCCAGTTGGACATAATGCACCCCTCCACTTT. The V gene is TRBV10-3, the J gene TRBJ1-6, with a tentative D call TRBD1 (5 bases). This CDR3 contains 16 residues. Germline V gene lookup returns CDR1 ENHRY and CDR2 SYGVKD.

This chain uses TRBV7-8 with TRBJ1-5; D perhaps matches TRBD1 (5 bases). Germline CDR1 reads SGHVS; CDR2 reads FQNEAQ. The V end was cut by 1 base, the J end by 6 bases, with 10 bases between. The CDR3 runs to 14 residues. CDR3 DNA: TGTGCCAGCAGCTTAGATGGGGGGAGTCAGCCCCAGCATTTT. Amino acid sequence: CASSLDGGSQPQHF.

At least ten counts were recorded for this clonotype. This sequence joins TRBV19 and TRBJ1-2, with 7 bases that match TRBD1. The CDR3 contains 15 residues. CDR1 LNHDA and CDR2 SQIVND come from the germline V gene (reference sequence). V lost 5 bases to trimming and J lost 8 bases; unmatched junction nucleotides: 14. The CDR3 is CASSPGQAPYRGYTF. The CDR3 DNA sequence: TGTGCCAGTAGTCCCGGACAGGCGCCGTATCGGGGCTACACCTTC.

Of note for this clonotype: It may be a read error: a sequence one base away is much more abundant. The chain uses TRBV3-1 and TRBJ2-5; the D gene could be TRBD1 or TRBD2 (5 bases each). The V end lost 1 base, the J end lost 0 bases, and 9 bases lay between the germline ends. Germline V lookup: CDR1 LGHDT, CDR2 YNNKEL (reference sequence). This CDR3 has 15 amino acids. The CDR3 DNA sequence: TGTGCCAGCAGCCAAGGGGACCACTACCAAGAGACCCAGTACTTC. Encoded protein: CASSQGDHYQETQYF.